These 10 T cell receptor beta chains came from one sample sequenced in a study of graft-versus-host responses after intestinal transplantation. These receptors have no identified antigens. The data were produced by immunoSEQ multiplex PCR, yet TCRdb's version contains in-frame clones alone and is incomplete. This table has around 97,000 clones, around 90% appearing once. Source: unstimulated CD8+ T cells sorted from spleen or lymph node cells, taken before intestinal transplant. These receptors were obtained from a human donor who received an intestinal transplant.

The chain recombines TRBV29-1 with TRBJ2-1; tentatively, D is TRBD1 (5 bases). The CDR3 contains 12 residues. Trimming pared 8 bases from V and 8 bases from J, leaving 16 bases between. Looked up from germline, CDR1 is SQVTM and CDR2 is ANQGSEA. CDR3: CSHVQGFYEQFF. Written as DNA, the CDR3 is TGCAGCCACGTCCAGGGATTCTATGAGCAGTTCTTC.

This rearrangement joins TRBV6-5 to TRBJ2-1; possible D gene TRBD2, 6 bases. The V and J ends lost 2 bases and 13 bases respectively, with 9 bases between them. There are 11 residues in the CDR3. Germline CDR1 reads MNHEY; CDR2 reads SVGAGI. The CDR3 region has the DNA TGTGCCAGCAGTTACGCGGGGAGTCAGTTCTTC. This codes for CASSYAGSQFF.

A word on this clone: The identical CDR3 is also encoded by other nucleotide sequences in the sample. This chain connects TRBV27 to TRBJ2-2; 8 bases match TRBD1. Trimming cost V 0 bases and J 5 bases; bases outside gene matches: 2. This CDR3 has 15 amino acids. From germline, CDR1 is MNHEY and CDR2 SMNVEV (reference sequence). CDR3: CASSLSTGATGELFF. CDR3 bases: TGTGCCAGCAGTTTATCGACAGGGGCGACCGGGGAGCTGTTTTTT.

The rearrangement links TRBV12-5 to TRBJ2-3; D may correspond to TRBD1 or TRBD2 (6 bases each). V dropped 9 bases and J dropped 2 bases, with 15 bases sitting between them. Germline V gene sequence: CDR1 LGHNT, CDR2 FRNRAP. CDR3 size: 14 residues. In DNA form, the CDR3 reads TGTGCTAGCGGGGGCAGGGGTGACACAGATACGCAGTATTTT. Encoded protein: CASGGRGDTDTQYF.

This chain links TRBV15 with TRBJ2-5; a possible D gene is TRBD2 (6 bases). This CDR3 is 14 amino acids long. The germline V gene has CDR1 LNHNV and CDR2 YYDKDF (reference sequence). V dropped 6 bases and J dropped 0 bases, with 11 bases sitting between them. The CDR3 loop is CATRGLAHQETQYF. DNA for the CDR3: TGTGCCACCAGGGGGCTAGCGCACCAAGAGACCCAGTACTTC.

The chain joins TRBV6-5 to TRBJ2-1; D remains ambiguous. Germline V CDR1 and CDR2: MNHEY, SVGAGI. The CDR3 runs 15 residues. Trimming removed 4 bases at V and 1 base at J, with 11 bases between. The CDR3 DNA is TGTGCCAGCAGTTCCAGGTTCTATTCCTACAATGAGCAGTTCTTC. Amino acids: CASSSRFYSYNEQFF.

This sequence joins TRBV4-1 and TRBJ1-2, with D unclear. The ends were cut back, 0 bases at V and 7 bases at J, with 15 bases in the middle. In germline, CDR1 is MGHRA, CDR2 YSYEKL. The CDR3 totals 15 residues. Here the CDR3 reads CASSQDTVPLGGYTF. The CDR3 DNA follows: TGCGCCAGCAGCCAAGATACGGTTCCCTTAGGTGGCTACACCTTC.

This chain uses TRBV7-6 with TRBJ2-3, with D maybe TRBD1 (7 bases). V was cut by 3 bases and J by 2 bases, with 18 bases left in between. Germline assignment: CDR1 SGHVS and CDR2 FNYEAQ. The CDR3 runs 17 residues. CDR3 sequence (DNA): TGTGCCAGCAGCTTTGATCAGGGGGGATGGTTCACAGATACGCAGTATTTT. Amino acids: CASSFDQGGWFTDTQYF.

The chain combines TRBV4-1 with TRBJ2-7; TRBD1 matches at 10 bases. The germline gives CDR1 MGHRA, CDR2 YSYEKL. The CDR3 totals 14 residues. V gave up 1 base and J gave up 4 bases; unmatched junction bases: 1. The CDR3 spells CASSQGDRGYEQYF. The CDR3 nucleotides read TGCGCCAGCAGCCAAGGGGACAGGGGTTACGAGCAGTACTTC.

The CDR3 region is CASSSPEGSFTEAFF. CDR3 nucleotide sequence: TGTGCCAGCAGCTCCCCGGAGGGCTCCTTCACTGAAGCTTTCTTT. The gene calls are TRBV7-7 and TRBJ1-1, with unresolved D. Germline loops: CDR1 SSHAT, CDR2 FNYEAQ (reference sequence). This CDR3 spans 15 amino acids. With 4 bases removed from V and 4 bases from J, the gap between germline ends came to 16 bases.